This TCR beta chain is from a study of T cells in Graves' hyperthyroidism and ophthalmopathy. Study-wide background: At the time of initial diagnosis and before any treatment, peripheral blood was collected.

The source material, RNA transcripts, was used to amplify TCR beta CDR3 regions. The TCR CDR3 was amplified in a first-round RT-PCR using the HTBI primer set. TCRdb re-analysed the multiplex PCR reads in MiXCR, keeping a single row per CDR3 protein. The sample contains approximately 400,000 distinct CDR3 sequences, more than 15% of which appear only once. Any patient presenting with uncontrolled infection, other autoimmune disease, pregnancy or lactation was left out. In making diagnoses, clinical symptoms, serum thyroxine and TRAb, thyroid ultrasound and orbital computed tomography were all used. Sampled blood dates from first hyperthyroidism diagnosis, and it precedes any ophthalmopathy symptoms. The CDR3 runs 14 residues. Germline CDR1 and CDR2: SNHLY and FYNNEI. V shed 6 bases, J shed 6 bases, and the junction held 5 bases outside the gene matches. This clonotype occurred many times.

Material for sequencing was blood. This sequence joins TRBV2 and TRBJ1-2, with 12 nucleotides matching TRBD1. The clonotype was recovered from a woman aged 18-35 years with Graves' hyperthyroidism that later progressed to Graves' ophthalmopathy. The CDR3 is CASRRDRGLDGYTF. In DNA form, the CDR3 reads TGTGCCAGCAGGCGGGACAGGGGGCTGGATGGCTACACCTTC. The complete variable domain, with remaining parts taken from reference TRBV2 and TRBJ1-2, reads EPEVTQTPSHQVTQMGQEVILRCVPISNHLYFYWYRQILGQKVEFLVSFYNNEISEKSEIFDDQFSVERPDGSNFTLKIRSTKLEDSAMYFCASRRDRGLDGYTFGSGTRLTVV.